One T cell receptor (beta chain) is described in this entry. Antigen specificity is unknown. After expansion with viral peptide pools in the ViraFEST assay, antigen-specific CD4+ T cells were sequenced. A 10-day culture period preceded the isolation of CD4+ T cells. Vaccination of participants consisted of two doses of either the BNT162b2 or mRNA-1273 vaccine. These data originate in a study of vaccination effects on CD4 cells after COVID-19. This CDR3 contains 16 residues. Trimming cost V 6 bases and J 1 base, with 17 bases left between them. The germline CDR1 and CDR2 sequences are SGHKS and YYEKEE (reference sequence). The data were produced by immunoSEQ multiplex PCR, yet TCRdb's version contains in-frame clones alone and is incomplete. Of almost 70,000 clones in the sample, roughly 74% were seen once.

The gene calls are TRBV5-5 and TRBJ2-1; D is unclear. This specimen consisted of CD4+ T cells from PBMCs cultured with HCoV-229E spike peptides, obtained after COVID-19 vaccination. The clonotype originates from a human donor who received a COVID-19 vaccine. The CDR3 sequence: CASTPYFSRSYNEQFF. The CDR3 nucleotides read TGTGCCAGCACCCCCTACTTCAGCCGTTCCTACAATGAGCAGTTCTTC.